The present T cell receptor beta chain was sequenced within a study of T-cell reconstitution after alpha-beta-depleted transplantation in children. Study-wide results and caveats: The study reportedly traced alpha-beta T cells about two months after transplant to several hundred expanded graft clones. At day 60, the high TCRbeta diversity found in some patients originated from recipient T cells and thymic progenitors that had survived. At one year after transplant, newly produced T cells mostly accounted for T-cell counts and diversity.

Germline V gene sequence: CDR1 SGHTA, CDR2 FQGTGA. The CDR3 is 20 residues long. Trimming at V came to 5 bases and at J to 6 bases, leaving 19 bases not matched to a gene. This clonotype was counted between two and nine times. Its antigen is currently unknown. Unique molecular identifiers were incorporated when the TCRbeta library was constructed. TCRdb reprocessed the PCR reads with MiXCR, giving one entry per CDR3 protein. This sample carries approximately 150,000 distinct CDR3 sequences, around 8.5% of them seen once, and the ten largest clones take less than 20%. This receptor was taken from a female patient aged 2-15 years who had a stem cell transplant for congenital amegakaryocytic thrombocytopenia, so the T cells may come from the graft donor. The source was PBMCs, mostly from graft donor cells, collected 180 days after TCRalphabeta/CD19-depleted stem cell transplant. The genes are TRBV7-3 and TRBJ2-2, with 12 bases identical to TRBD2. The CDR3 protein is CASSRHPNGLAGSSSGELFF. DNA for the CDR3: TGTGCCAGCAGCCGACACCCGAATGGACTAGCGGGGAGTTCATCCGGGGAGCTGTTTTTT.